This T cell receptor beta chain was captured by sequencing in a study of cytomegalovirus exposure and HLA in healthy donors. On this clone itself: Its target is not known.

The CDR3 is 15 residues long. Germline values: CDR1 SEHNR, CDR2 FQNEAQ (reference sequence). Trimming took off 6 bases at V and 8 bases at J, with 21 bases between the two ends. 13 Jbeta primers and 60 Vbeta primers were used for the PCR. Generated by immunoSEQ multiplex PCR, the TCRdb table keeps only in-frame clones and is missing some. The top ten clones hold around 25% of a sample with about 80,000 clones, about 80% of them seen once. Overall study results and limits: Roughly uniform sequencing depth across donors was assumed, possibly incorrectly.

The receptor was isolated from a woman in her 50s in good health and CMV-seropositive. The V and J genes are TRBV7-9 and TRBJ2-3; D ambiguous. Material: PBMCs. The CDR3 DNA follows: TGTGCCAGCAGATTGTCCAGAGGTGGAACGGGTACGCAGTATTTT. Translated: CASRLSRGGTGTQYF.